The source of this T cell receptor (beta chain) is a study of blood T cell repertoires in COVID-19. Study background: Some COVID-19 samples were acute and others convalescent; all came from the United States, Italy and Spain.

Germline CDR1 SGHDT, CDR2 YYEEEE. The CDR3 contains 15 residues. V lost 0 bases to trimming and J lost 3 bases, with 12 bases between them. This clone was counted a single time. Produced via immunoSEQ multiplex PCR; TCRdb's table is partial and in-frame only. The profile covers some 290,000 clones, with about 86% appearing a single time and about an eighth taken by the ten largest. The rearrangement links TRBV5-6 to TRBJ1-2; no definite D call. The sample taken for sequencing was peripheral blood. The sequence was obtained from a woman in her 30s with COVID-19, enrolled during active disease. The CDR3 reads CASSLGRVGYYGYTF. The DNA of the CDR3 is TGTGCCAGCAGCTTGGGGAGGGTAGGGTACTATGGCTACACCTTC.